Presented here are 21 T cell receptor beta chains from one specimen sequenced in a study of T-cell reconstitution after alpha-beta-depleted transplantation in children. Preparing the TCRbeta library involved the use of unique molecular identifiers. TCRdb re-analysed the PCR reads in MiXCR, keeping a single row per CDR3 protein. Among around 60,000 distinct CDR3 sequences, roughly 46% were seen once, and the ten largest hold 98%. The sample was PBMCs, mostly from graft donor cells, taken 360 days after TCRalphabeta/CD19-depleted stem cell transplant. These receptors all come from a male patient aged 10 to 17 who had a stem cell transplant for acute lymphoblastic leukemia, so the T cells may come from the graft donor.

This clonotype was recorded a few times. This CDR3 reads CSASIRGPGRETQYF. The CDR3 DNA follows: TGCAGTGCTAGCATCAGGGGGCCCGGGCGAGAGACCCAGTACTTC. This sequence joins TRBV20-1 and TRBJ2-5; TRBD1 matches at 8 bases. Per germline, CDR1 DFQATT and CDR2 SNEGSKA (reference sequence). This CDR3 has 15 residues. The V and J ends lost 3 bases and 4 bases, in that order; junction bases with no gene match: 10.

The rearrangement links TRBV5-5 to TRBJ1-2; 7 nucleotides match TRBD1. V dropped 5 bases and J dropped 7; count of bases not matched to a gene: 14. The germline V gene has CDR1 SGHKS and CDR2 YYEKEE (reference sequence). The CDR3 is 15 amino acids. Here the CDR3 reads CASSIAAGGSIGYTF. The DNA of the CDR3 is TGTGCCAGCAGTATCGCCGCAGGGGGTTCCATTGGCTACACCTTC. The entire variable domain, with the rest obtained from reference TRBV5-5 and TRBJ1-2, is as follows: DAGVTQSPTHLIKTRGQQVTLRCSPISGHKSVSWYQQVLGQGPQFIFQYYEKEERGRGNFPDRFSARQFPNYSSELNVNALLLGDSALYLCASSIAAGGSIGYTFGSGTRLTVV.

This clonotype was seen a few times. The chain uses TRBV9 and TRBJ2-1; TRBD2 is a possible D gene (5 bases). Trimming removed 4 bases from V and 2 bases from J, with 13 bases in between. This CDR3 has 15 residues. CDR1 is SGDLS and CDR2 is YYNGEE in the germline V gene. CDR3 coding DNA: TGTGCCAGCAGCCCTACTCCTAGCCCCTACAATGAGCAGTTCTTC. Its translation is CASSPTPSPYNEQFF.

This chain joins TRBV6-5 and TRBJ1-2, with D possibly TRBD1 on 6 matching bases. V lost 0 bases, J lost 8 bases, and 16 bases lay in between. Germline assignment: CDR1 MNHEY and CDR2 SVGAGI. The CDR3 extends over 15 amino acids. The DNA for the CDR3 is TGTGCCAGCAGTTACTCGTGGACCCAGGGGCACGGCTACACCTTC. Encoded protein: CASSYSWTQGHGYTF.

This clonotype was seen more than once but under ten times. The chain has TRBV12-3 or TRBV12-4 and TRBJ2-7, with D perhaps TRBD2 (5 bases). This CDR3 is built from 12 residues. V was cut by 8 bases and J by 7 bases, with 15 bases left in between. The CDR3 nucleotides are TGTGCCAGCGCAATCGGGGAGTTGGAGCAGTACTTC. Encoded protein: CASAIGELEQYF.

This sequence joins TRBV29-1 and TRBJ1-2; possibly TRBD1 for D (6 bases). Germline V gene sequence: CDR1 SQVTM, CDR2 ANQGSEA. Trimming pared 0 bases from V and 12 bases from J, leaving 14 bases between. The CDR3 length is 12 residues. The CDR3 spells CSVEERADSNTF. The DNA of the CDR3 is TGCAGCGTTGAAGAACGCGCGGACAGCAACACCTTC. The full variable domain, in which reference TRBV29-1 and TRBJ1-2 provide the parts outside the CDR3, is SAVISQKPSRDICQRGTSLTIQCQVDSQVTMMFWYRQQPGQSLTLIATANQGSEATYESGFVIDKFPISRPNLTFSTLTVSNMSPEDSSIYLCSVEERADSNTFGSGTRLTVV.

The rearrangement uses TRBV20-1 and TRBJ2-7; 12 bases are shared with TRBD2. This CDR3 is 14 amino acids long. Looked up from germline, CDR1 is DFQATT and CDR2 is SNEGSKA (reference sequence). Unmatched junction bases numbered 7, after V lost 6 bases and J lost 4 bases. CDR3 protein: CSARGGTSGYEQYF. CDR3 bases: TGCAGTGCCCGGGGAGGGACTAGCGGGTACGAGCAGTACTTC.

This chain links TRBV3-1 with TRBJ2-3; D is possibly TRBD2 (6 bases). The CDR3 totals 17 residues. Germline CDR1 LGHDT, CDR2 YNNKEL (reference sequence). Trimming pared 0 bases from V and 1 base from J, leaving 14 bases between. CDR3 nucleotides: TGTGCCAGCAGCCAAGACGGGGGTGGTAGGGGCACAGATACGCAGTATTTT. Its protein is CASSQDGGGRGTDTQYF.

This chain connects TRBV20-1 to TRBJ2-7, with 9 positions matching TRBD1. The CDR3 runs 14 residues. After removal of 0 bases from V and 7 bases from J, the junction contained 7 bases not matched to a gene. Germline values: CDR1 DFQATT, CDR2 SNEGSKA (reference sequence). CDR3 sequence (DNA): TGCAGTGCTAGAGATAGGGACAGGGTGAAGGAGCAGTACTTC. It codes for CSARDRDRVKEQYF.

This clonotype was observed a few times. The chain employs TRBV10-3 and TRBJ1-2; 7 bases match TRBD1. CDR3 size: 13 residues. Losses at the gene ends were 10 bases for V and 0 bases for J; bases not matched to a gene: 5. The V gene's germline CDR1 is ENHRY and CDR2 SYGVKD. Here the CDR3 DNA reads TGTGCCAGCGGGACAGAAGCTAACTATGGCTACACCTTC. This codes for CASGTEANYGYTF.

The chain is built from TRBV6-5 and TRBJ2-1, with a tentative D call TRBD2 (5 bases). Trimming took off 2 bases at V and 5 bases at J, with 7 bases between the two ends. CDR1 is MNHEY, CDR2 SVGAGI, per germline. This CDR3 is built from 13 residues. CDR3: CASSYVGDNEQFF. CDR3 DNA: TGTGCCAGCAGTTACGTCGGGGACAATGAGCAGTTCTTC.

The chain couples TRBV5-6 to TRBJ2-7, with 7 nucleotides matching TRBD1. Germline CDR1 and CDR2: SGHDT and YYEEEE. The CDR3 has 13 residues. J lost 5 bases, V lost 5 bases, and 7 bases had no gene match. CDR3 sequence: CASSRDRRNEQYF. CDR3 nucleotides: TGTGCCAGCAGTCGGGACAGAAGGAACGAGCAGTACTTC.

Details on this clonotype: One end of the junction varies from germline; a read error may be responsible. The rearrangement joins TRBV5-1 to TRBJ2-3, with 9 bases matching TRBD2. The germline CDR1 and CDR2 sequences are SGHRS and YFSETQ. The CDR3 extends over 19 amino acids. CDR3 bases: TGCGCCAGCAGCTGGTACCTAGAAGCGGGGGGCATAACCACAGATCCGCAGTATTTT. It specifies CASSWYLEAGGITTDPQYF.

The gene calls are TRBV25-1 and TRBJ2-1; TRBD1 matches at 9 bases. The CDR3 is 15 amino acids. V shed 2 bases, J shed 3 bases, and the junction held 2 bases outside the gene matches. Germline loops: CDR1 MGHDK, CDR2 SYGVNS. CDR3 nucleotide sequence: TGTGCCAGCAGTGAAGGACAGGGGCTCTACAATGAGCAGTTCTTC. The encoded protein is CASSEGQGLYNEQFF.

This chain uses TRBV7-8 with TRBJ2-1; TRBD1 is a possible D gene (5 bases). Germline V gene lookup returns CDR1 SGHVS and CDR2 FQNEAQ. CDR3 size: 14 residues. Trimming removed 2 bases at V and 8 bases at J, with 13 bases between. CDR3 sequence: CASSLRAGWDEQFF. DNA for the CDR3: TGTGCCAGCAGCTTACGAGCAGGGTGGGATGAGCAGTTCTTC.

In its sample, this clonotype was seen a few times. The chain employs TRBV9 and TRBJ1-2, with a weak D call TRBD1 (5 bases). The CDR3 sequence is 15 residues long. Trimming took off 3 bases at V and 4 bases at J, with 16 bases between the two ends. Germline V gives CDR1 SGDLS, CDR2 YYNGEE. As DNA, the CDR3 is TGTGCCAGCAGCGCAGGGCAGAGCAGCTTCTATGGCTACACCTTC. This codes for CASSAGQSSFYGYTF.

This clonotype was counted a few times. V is TRBV7-2 and J is TRBJ2-3; weak D call: TRBD1 (6 bases). The CDR3 is made up of 15 amino acids. CDR1 is SGHTA and CDR2 is FQGNSA in the germline V gene. V lost 5 bases and J 6 bases, leaving 18 bases between the germline ends. CDR3 sequence reads: CASSPSTGRGDTQYF. CDR3 nucleotides: TGTGCCAGCAGCCCCTCGACAGGTCGGGGCGATACGCAGTATTTT.

Only a few counts were recorded for this clonotype. CDR3 in amino acids: CASSPGKGKGANVLTF. CDR3 coding DNA: TGTGCCAGCAGCCCCGGGAAGGGTAAAGGGGCCAACGTCCTGACTTTC. V usage is TRBV7-7 and J usage is TRBJ2-6; possible D gene TRBD2, 5 bases. The germline V gene encodes CDR1 SSHAT and CDR2 FNYEAQ (reference sequence). Between the trimmed V and J ends, which lost 5 bases and 4 bases, there was a span of 15 bases. There are 16 residues in the CDR3.

The rearrangement joins TRBV7-9 to TRBJ2-1; D not resolved. CDR1 is SEHNR and CDR2 is FQNEAQ in the germline V gene (reference sequence). The V gene lost 5 bases and the J gene lost 2 bases, with 13 bases spanning the gap. The CDR3 has 15 amino acids. The CDR3 nucleotides read TGTGCCAGCAGCCCAGACGAAGCCCCCTACAATGAGCAGTTCTTC. This encodes CASSPDEAPYNEQFF.

The rearrangement joins TRBV5-4 to TRBJ2-7, with 7 positions matching TRBD2. This CDR3 has 14 residues. Germline lookup yields CDR1 SGHNT and CDR2 YYREEE (reference sequence). Trimming removed 4 bases from V and 2 bases from J; junction bases left unmatched: 6. CDR3 amino acids: CASSGDYLPYEQYF. CDR3 DNA: TGTGCCAGCAGCGGGGACTACCTCCCCTACGAGCAGTACTTC.

The chain has TRBV4-1 and TRBJ1-1, with TRBD1 as a possible D gene (6 bases). V gave up 4 bases and J gave up 0 bases, with 15 bases separating them. The CDR3 totals 16 residues. CDR1 and CDR2 from the germline V gene are MGHRA and YSYEKL. The CDR3 sequence is CASSLNPGVMNTEAFF. The CDR3 DNA reads as TGCGCCAGCAGCCTTAATCCAGGGGTCATGAACACTGAAGCTTTCTTT.